The subject of this entry is one T cell receptor (beta chain). This sample was included in a study of T cell changes during pregnancy in multiple sclerosis. Germline CDR1 MNHEY, CDR2 SMNVEV (reference sequence). This CDR3 region has 12 residues. Unmatched junction bases numbered 2, after V lost 6 bases and J lost 6 bases. TCRdb's copy holds only in-frame clones and misses some; the assay was immunoSEQ multiplex PCR. Here the sample spans 85,000 to 120,000 clones, around 93% being singletons. The TCR originated in a female donor with multiple sclerosis, enrolled in a pregnancy study. The sample was peripheral blood, taken after pregnancy. J is TRBJ2-7 and V is TRBV27, with TRBD1 identical over 10 bases. CDR3 loop: CASSRTGGEQYF. The CDR3 DNA reads TGTGCCAGCAGCCGGACAGGGGGCGAGCAGTACTTC.